Listed below are T cell receptor beta chains from one sample, sequenced in a study of blood T cell repertoires in COVID-19. Method: immunoSEQ multiplex PCR; TCRdb's copy keeps in-frame clones and lacks some. The sample yields a few hundred thousand clones, 89% seen once. Input material: PBMCs or T cells enriched from blood (not recorded which). Receptors were obtained from a woman aged 45 to 65 who had been exposed to COVID-19. CDR3s include the opening cysteine and the closing phenylalanine or tryptophan. Each record gives: V gene, CDR3 protein.

TRBV7-8 CASSFAGFNQPQHF
TRBV25-1 CASSYTTGGNEKLFF
TRBV18 CASSATGGSTGELFF
TRBV5-1 CASSLGTGGAGNTEAFF
TRBV7-2 CASSSVRDQPQHF
TRBV28 CASRGGAGMNTEAFF
TRBV5-1 CASSYSPGQGVLYEQYF
TRBV5-3 CARSPGRACNEQYF
TRBV3-1/TRBV3-2 CASSQATSFGTGELFF
TRBV5-5 CASSLSSGGPYEQYF
TRBV15 CATRPRERGNNEQFF
TRBV24-1 CATSDQGNPPTDTQYF
TRBV27 CASRGQGWTEAFF
TRBV3-1/TRBV3-2 CASSQDRGGADTQYF
TRBV7-6 CASSSPPYGGTSTDTQYF
TRBV6-1 CASSDGHRSGQGYTEAFF
TRBV7-7 CASSQSAAGTPGETQYF
TRBV6-1 CASSVASGLGKNIQYF
TRBV14 CASSQEDHNLGAWNTEAFF
TRBV12-3/TRBV12-4 CASRAEGNTEAFF
TRBV25-1 CASSDARGGGYTF
TRBV11-1 CASSQESQRGGSEQFF
TRBV5-5 CASSKGQRIEQPQHF
TRBV7-8 CASRLQGAGNSPLHF
TRBV9 CASSVEGNSYNEQFF
TRBV13 CASSLAGTFDNEQFF
TRBV28 CTSSPKGAGGGGTEAFF
TRBV19 CASNKASGFPEAFF
TRBV18 CASSPGTGTGANVLTF
TRBV5-4 CASSLIGSYEQYF
TRBV7-9 CASSPGTVHYGYTF
TRBV28 CASSFVPGPPQETQYF